This entry describes one T cell receptor (beta chain). Its specificity is unknown. V shed 0 bases, J shed 3 bases, and the junction held 5 bases outside the gene matches. The CDR3 consists of 15 residues. Germline V gives CDR1 DFQATT, CDR2 SNEGSKA (reference sequence). The source of the sample is a study of blood T cells in healthy people across ages. Study results and limitations: Estimated diversity that came from one million T cells was considered an underestimate.

Alongside a J-beta primer mix, a sample-barcoded 5' primer served in a second PCR lasting 7 to 11 cycles. From the 5' RACE reads, TCRdb called clonotypes with MiXCR, one entry per CDR3 protein. The sample has about 640,000 distinct CDR3 sequences; 45% to 65% are singletons. The sequence was collected from a man aged 55 to 70 in good health. The sample taken for sequencing was blood. The chain carries TRBV20-1 and TRBJ2-7, with 10 positions matching TRBD1. CDR3 loop: CSARDGTGVIYEQYF. CDR3 DNA: TGCAGTGCTAGAGACGGGACAGGGGTCATCTACGAGCAGTACTTC.